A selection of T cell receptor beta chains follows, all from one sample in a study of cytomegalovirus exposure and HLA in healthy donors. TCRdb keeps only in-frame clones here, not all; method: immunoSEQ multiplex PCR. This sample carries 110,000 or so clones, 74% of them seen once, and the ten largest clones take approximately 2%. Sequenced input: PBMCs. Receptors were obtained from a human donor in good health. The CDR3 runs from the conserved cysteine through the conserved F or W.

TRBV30,CAWRELGRGASTF
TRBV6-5,CASRRDFTDTQYF
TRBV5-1,CASSLGQGISPLHF
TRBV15,CATSRDQVSNGYTF
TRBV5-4,CASSLRGSGNTIYF
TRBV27,CATKEAGSPNQPQHF
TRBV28,CASSSPGTGMGGNTIYF
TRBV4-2,CASSFRGMNTEAFF
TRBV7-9,CASSSPTGDGFTEAFF
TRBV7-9,CASSPGQGGTNEKLFF
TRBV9,CASSVASRATNEKLFF
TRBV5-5,CASGELAQDTYNEQFF
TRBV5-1,CASSLPTSQETQYF
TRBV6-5,CASSTGGGGYQPQHF
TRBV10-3,CAIRDRANYGYTF
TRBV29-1,CSAGQCEAFF
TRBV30,CAWSPTQPPGLASNEQFF
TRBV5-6,CASSLRTVANEKLFF
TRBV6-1,CASSGGTDNSPLHF
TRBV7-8,CASSSSLAGVRDTQYF
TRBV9,CASSVAGVNQPQHF
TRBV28,CASSTFGQGQSYEQYF
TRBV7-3,CASSLGLKDTQYF
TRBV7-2,CASSSRRENEQFF
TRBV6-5,CASSYGGSTSYEQYF
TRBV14,CASSQLGSSYEQYF
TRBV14,CASSLETGAGELFF
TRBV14,CASSPTASGNTIYF
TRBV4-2,CASSQDGRTSGSWETQYF
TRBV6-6,CASSYRDEQYF
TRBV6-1,CASSETFVAWAWDTF
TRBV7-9,CASSFNPLSSGNTIYF
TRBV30,CAWSWGGAGAPNTGELFF
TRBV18,CASSPGQPVNTEAFF
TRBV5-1,CASSLATNEKLFF
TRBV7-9,CASSSSLRPLAEQYF
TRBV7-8,CASSSELAGVGEQYF
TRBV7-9,CASSLAAGGQATQYF
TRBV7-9,CASSPGQSYEQYF
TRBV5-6,CASSLYGLFRGARYEQYF
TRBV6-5,CASSGTGRMAEAFF